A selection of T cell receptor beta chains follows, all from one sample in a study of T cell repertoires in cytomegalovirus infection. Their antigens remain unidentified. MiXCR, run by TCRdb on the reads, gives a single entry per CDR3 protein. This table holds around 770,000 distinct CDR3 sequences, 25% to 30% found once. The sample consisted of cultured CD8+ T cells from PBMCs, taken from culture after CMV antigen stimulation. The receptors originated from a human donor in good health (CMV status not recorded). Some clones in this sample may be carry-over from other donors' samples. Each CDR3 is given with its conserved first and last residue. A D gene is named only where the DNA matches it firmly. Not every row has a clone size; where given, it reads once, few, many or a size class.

cdr3_nt: TGTGCCAGCAGGGACTGGACGACGAGCTCCTACAATGAGCAGTTCTTC
cdr3_aa: CASRDWTTSSYNEQFF
j_call: TRBJ2-1
clone_size: few
v_call: TRBV6-5
d_call: -

cdr3_nt: TGTGCCAGCACTATTGGGGGCAGTAAGGGCTACACCTTC
cdr3_aa: CASTIGGSKGYTF
j_call: TRBJ1-2
clone_size: -
v_call: TRBV6-5
d_call: -

cdr3_nt: TGTGCCACCTTCCGAGGGGGCCGAGCTTTCTTT
cdr3_aa: CATFRGGRAFF
j_call: TRBJ1-1
clone_size: few
v_call: TRBV6-6
d_call: TRBD1

cdr3_nt: TGTGCCACCAGTGATCGGGGGGGGCCACACAATGAGCAGTTCTTC
cdr3_aa: CATSDRGGPHNEQFF
j_call: TRBJ2-1
clone_size: many
v_call: TRBV24-1
d_call: TRBD2

cdr3_nt: TGTGCCAGCAGTTATGGAACAGCAATGGCCAAAAACATTCAGTACTTC
cdr3_aa: CASSYGTAMAKNIQYF
j_call: TRBJ2-4
clone_size: -
v_call: TRBV6-5
d_call: -

cdr3_nt: TGTGCCAGCAGATGGGGACAGGGAGATTCACCCCTCCACTTT
cdr3_aa: CASRWGQGDSPLHF
j_call: TRBJ1-6
clone_size: many
v_call: TRBV7-6
d_call: TRBD1

cdr3_nt: TGTGCCAGCAGTCCCAGGGTCTCGGGCAATCAGCCCCAGCATTTT
cdr3_aa: CASSPRVSGNQPQHF
j_call: TRBJ1-5
clone_size: few
v_call: TRBV12-3/TRBV12-4
d_call: -

cdr3_nt: TGTGCCAGCAGTTTATGGAATCTGGACCACTGGGTGGAGGGTACGCAGTATTTT
cdr3_aa: CASSLWNLDHWVEGTQYF
j_call: TRBJ2-3
clone_size: -
v_call: TRBV12-3/TRBV12-4
d_call: -

cdr3_nt: TGTGCCAGTAGTGGCCCACCTGAAGCTTTCTTT
cdr3_aa: CASSGPPEAFF
j_call: TRBJ1-1
clone_size: few
v_call: TRBV19
d_call: -

cdr3_nt: TGCGCCAGCAGCCTGGGGGAAGGGATTGACACCGGGGAGCTGTTTTTT
cdr3_aa: CASSLGEGIDTGELFF
j_call: TRBJ2-2
clone_size: -
v_call: TRBV4-3
d_call: -

cdr3_nt: TGTGCCAGACTTAGGGGGGTGGGCACTGAAGCTTTCTTT
cdr3_aa: CARLRGVGTEAFF
j_call: TRBJ1-1
clone_size: -
v_call: TRBV27
d_call: -

cdr3_nt: TGTGCCAGCAGCTTACGGAATACAGGGTCGGTCACTGAAGCTTTCTTT
cdr3_aa: CASSLRNTGSVTEAFF
j_call: TRBJ1-1
clone_size: few
v_call: TRBV7-8
d_call: -

cdr3_nt: TGTGCCAGCAGCCCCCGGGACAGTGAGTTACAGTACACCTTC
cdr3_aa: CASSPRDSELQYTF
j_call: TRBJ1-2
clone_size: many
v_call: TRBV7-6
d_call: TRBD1

cdr3_nt: TGCGCCAGCAGCCAAGATCACAGGGGGACACCGACCCAGTACTTC
cdr3_aa: CASSQDHRGTPTQYF
j_call: TRBJ2-5
clone_size: -
v_call: TRBV4-1
d_call: TRBD1

cdr3_nt: TGTGCCAGCAGTGACCAGGGGGGGCCAACAGATACGCAGTATTTT
cdr3_aa: CASSDQGGPTDTQYF
j_call: TRBJ2-3
clone_size: few
v_call: TRBV12-3/TRBV12-4
d_call: -

cdr3_nt: TGTGCCACCAGCAGGGGGAGGGAGGGCTCCTACAATGAGCAGTTCTTC
cdr3_aa: CATSRGREGSYNEQFF
j_call: TRBJ2-1
clone_size: -
v_call: TRBV15
d_call: TRBD2

cdr3_nt: TGTGCCAGCAGTGAATACGTTGAGCAGTTCTTC
cdr3_aa: CASSEYVEQFF
j_call: TRBJ2-1
clone_size: few
v_call: TRBV6-1
d_call: -